The next 23 T cell receptor beta chains were all read from a single sample in a study of blood T cell repertoires in COVID-19. Measured with immunoSEQ multiplex PCR; TCRdb has only the in-frame clones, and not every one. The sample has about 140,000 clones; 75% to 90% are singletons. Sequenced input: peripheral blood. These receptors were taken from a woman aged 60-70 years with active COVID-19.

The V gene is TRBV7-9, the J gene TRBJ2-1; D ambiguous. V lost 1 base, J lost 6 bases, and 13 bases lay in between. The CDR3 has 15 amino acids. Germline V gene data show CDR1 as SEHNR and CDR2 as FQNEAQ (reference sequence). CDR3: CASSLGAPTFNEQFF. The CDR3 region has the DNA TGTGCCAGCAGCTTAGGGGCGCCTACCTTCAATGAGCAGTTCTTC.

The chain carries TRBV5-5 and TRBJ2-3, with 11 bases lining up with TRBD2. Germline CDR1 SGHKS, CDR2 YYEKEE (reference sequence). J was trimmed by 0 bases and V by 4 bases; bases with no gene match: 10. The CDR3 loop spans 18 amino acids. The CDR3 region is CASSRLAGLPRSTDTQYF. In DNA form, the CDR3 reads TGTGCCAGCAGCCGACTAGCGGGACTCCCGCGAAGCACAGATACGCAGTATTTT.

The genes are TRBV5-3 and TRBJ2-7; 8 bases agree with TRBD1. TRBV5-3 is treated as an ORF (open reading frame) with a function not yet certain. The ends lost 3 bases at V and 7 bases at J; junction bases unmatched: 15. There are 16 residues in the CDR3. The CDR3 DNA follows: TGTGCCAGAAGCTGCCCCCGCTGGCAGGGGGCTGGGGAGCAGTACTTC. This sequence encodes CARSCPRWQGAGEQYF.

V is TRBV7-7 and J is TRBJ2-3, with D possibly being TRBD2 (7 bases). There are 14 residues in the CDR3. V lost 4 bases and J lost 3, with 11 bases in between. Germline V gives CDR1 SSHAT, CDR2 FNYEAQ (reference sequence). CDR3 region: CASSWGGRTDTQYF. CDR3 coding DNA: TGTGCCAGCAGCTGGGGGGGGCGGACAGATACGCAGTATTTT.

The rearrangement uses TRBV7-8 and TRBJ1-3, with D unresolved. This CDR3 region has 15 residues. Germline-derived CDR1 and CDR2 are SGHVS and FQNEAQ. V lost 5 bases to trimming and J lost 1 base, with 12 bases between them. The CDR3 loop reads CASSPRVLSGNTIYF. Here the CDR3 DNA reads TGTGCCAGCAGCCCCCGTGTTCTATCTGGAAACACCATATATTTT. Full variable domain (rest looked up from reference TRBV7-8 and TRBJ1-3): GAGVSQSPRYKVAKRGQDVALRCDPISGHVSLFWYQQALGQGPEFLTYFQNEAQLDKSGLPSDRFFAERPEGSVSTLKIQRTQQEDSAVYLCASSPRVLSGNTIYFGEGSWLTVV.

CDR3: CASSLAGLAGDTQYF. CDR3 nucleotides: TGTGCCAGCAGCTTAGCGGGACTAGCGGGAGATACGCAGTATTTT. J is TRBJ2-3 and V is TRBV7-2; 12 bases line up with TRBD2. From germline, CDR1 is SGHTA and CDR2 FQGNSA. J was trimmed by 5 bases and V by 0 bases; bases with no gene match: 0. The CDR3 runs to 15 residues. Based on the CDR3 plus reference TRBV7-2 and TRBJ2-3, the full variable domain is GAGVSQSPSNKVTEKGKDVELRCDPISGHTALYWYRQSLGQGLEFLIYFQGNSAPDKSGLPSDRFSAERTGGSVSTLTIQRTQQEDSAVYLCASSLAGLAGDTQYFGPGTRLTVL.

This rearrangement joins TRBV7-9 to TRBJ2-7, with a tentative D call TRBD2 (5 bases). This CDR3 region has 14 residues. The germline V gene encodes CDR1 SEHNR and CDR2 FQNEAQ (reference sequence). The ends were cut back, 3 bases at V and 2 bases at J, with 11 bases in the middle. DNA of the CDR3: TGTGCCAGCAGCTTCCACGGAGGCCCCTACGAGCAGTACTTC. It is translated as CASSFHGGPYEQYF.

This rearrangement joins TRBV3-1 (or the pseudogene TRBV3-2) to TRBJ2-7; 7 nucleotides match TRBD2. From germline, CDR1 is LGHDT and CDR2 YNNKEL (reference sequence). V lost 3 bases and J lost 3; bases outside the gene matches: 5. The CDR3 length is 14 residues. DNA of the CDR3: TGTGCCAGCAGCCAGCGTGGGGGGGTCTACGAGCAGTACTTC. Its translation is CASSQRGGVYEQYF.

The gene calls are TRBV21-1 and TRBJ2-3; TRBD1 is the table's D call, not checked against the DNA. TRBV21-1 is listed as a pseudogene. The CDR3 sequence is 17 residues long. The CDR3 loop is CASSTRTGVQTTDTQYF. The CDR3 nucleotides read TGTGCCAGCAGCACCAGGACAGGGGTACAGACCACAGATACGCAGTATTTT.

V usage is TRBV7-6 and J usage is TRBJ2-7; 12 nucleotides match TRBD1. CDR1 SGHVS and CDR2 FNYEAQ come from the germline V gene. This CDR3 contains 15 residues. The V and J ends lost 5 bases and 7 bases, in that order; junction bases with no gene match: 9. Here the CDR3 reads CASSDGTGGGREQYF. The CDR3 DNA sequence: TGTGCCAGCAGCGACGGGACAGGGGGCGGGCGGGAGCAGTACTTC.

The chain employs TRBV5-6 and TRBJ1-2; 7 positions match TRBD1. Germline V gene data show CDR1 as SGHDT and CDR2 as YYEEEE. The V segment lost 4 bases and the J segment 1 base; nucleotides outside the gene matches: 1. CDR3 length: 13 residues. CDR3 nucleotide sequence: TGTGCCAGCAGCCGGGACAGTAACTATGGCTACACCTTC. Its translation: CASSRDSNYGYTF.

The genes are TRBV11-2 and TRBJ2-1; 10 bases fit TRBD2. CDR3 length: 16 amino acids. Germline values: CDR1 SGHAT, CDR2 FQNNGV. Unmatched junction bases numbered 9, after V lost 3 bases and J lost 7 bases. In DNA, the CDR3 is TGTGCCAGCAGCTTGGGTTCTCTAGCGGGAGCAAATGAGCAGTTCTTC. This codes for CASSLGSLAGANEQFF. The full variable domain, in which reference TRBV11-2 and TRBJ2-1 provide the parts outside the CDR3, is EAGVAQSPRYKIIEKRQSVAFWCNPISGHATLYWYQQILGQGPKLLIQFQNNGVVDDSQLPKDRFSAERLKGVDSTLKIQPAKLEDSAVYLCASSLGSLAGANEQFFGPGTRLTVL.

The genes are TRBV29-1 and TRBJ2-3, with D perhaps matching TRBD2 (6 bases). V dropped 5 bases and J dropped 2 bases, with 14 bases sitting between them. CDR1 is SQVTM and CDR2 is ANQGSEA in the germline V gene. The CDR3 loop spans 14 amino acids. The CDR3 DNA reads TGCAGCGTTAAAGCGGGTTGGTTCACAGATACGCAGTATTTT. Translated, it gives CSVKAGWFTDTQYF.

V is TRBV9 and J is TRBJ2-7, with D possibly TRBD1 on 6 matching bases. The CDR3 spans 15 residues. The germline V gene has CDR1 SGDLS and CDR2 YYNGEE. Trimming removed 0 bases at V and 2 bases at J, with 12 bases between. CDR3 region: CASSVEAGATYEQYF. The CDR3 DNA sequence: TGTGCCAGCAGCGTAGAGGCAGGGGCCACCTACGAGCAGTACTTC.

The table lists this clone with a few counts. The chain carries TRBV19 and TRBJ1-1, with D possibly being TRBD1 (6 bases). CDR1 and CDR2 from the germline V gene are LNHDA and SQIVND (reference sequence). The CDR3 sequence is 16 residues long. V dropped 7 bases and J dropped 6 bases, with 24 bases sitting between them. The CDR3 sequence is CASKEFGAGELAEAFF. Here the CDR3 DNA reads TGTGCCAGTAAAGAATTTGGGGCAGGGGAATTAGCTGAAGCTTTCTTT.

The gene calls are TRBV15 and TRBJ1-4; TRBD1 matches 9 bases. The V and J ends lost 5 bases and 8 bases, in that order; junction bases with no gene match: 6. The CDR3 length is 14 residues. CDR1 is LNHNV, CDR2 YYDKDF, per germline (reference sequence). This chain's CDR3 is CATSSGQGGEKLFF. The DNA for the CDR3 is TGTGCCACCAGCTCGGGACAGGGCGGAGAAAAACTGTTTTTT.

The chain employs TRBV28 and TRBJ2-7, with TRBD2 matching 16 bases. Germline CDR1 reads MDHEN; CDR2 reads SYDVKM. Germline trimming cut 7 bases from V and 3 bases from J; bases unmatched to any gene: 12. The CDR3 has 18 residues. CDR3 bases: TGTGCCAGCAAGGCCGGGACTAGCGGGAGGGCCGGTGACTACGAGCAGTACTTC. This codes for CASKAGTSGRAGDYEQYF.

The chain links TRBV5-1 to TRBJ2-2; D is perhaps TRBD1 (6 bases). CDR1 and CDR2 from the germline V gene are SGHRS and YFSETQ. The CDR3 is 17 amino acids. Trimming removed 2 bases from V and 5 bases from J, with 19 bases in between. CDR3 amino acids: CASSLTGQGGRTGELFF. In DNA, the CDR3 is TGCGCCAGCAGCTTAACCGGTCAAGGGGGAAGGACCGGGGAGCTGTTTTTT.

The genes are TRBV28 and TRBJ2-3, with D possibly being TRBD1 (6 bases). V lost 6 bases to trimming and J lost 0 bases, with 13 bases between them. The CDR3 length is 15 residues. Looked up from germline, CDR1 is MDHEN and CDR2 is SYDVKM. The CDR3 nucleotides read TGTGCCAGCAGGAGTGGACAGACTAGCACAGATACGCAGTATTTT. It is translated as CASRSGQTSTDTQYF.

This chain joins TRBV2 and TRBJ2-5; D might be TRBD2 (6 bases). Germline CDR1 reads SNHLY; CDR2 reads FYNNEI. This CDR3 contains 13 residues. The germline V and J ends were trimmed by 7 bases and 2 bases, with 11 bases remaining between them. As DNA, the CDR3 is TGTGCCAGCACGGCTGCGGGACAAGAGACCCAGTACTTC. It yields the protein CASTAAGQETQYF. The whole variable domain, remainder taken from reference TRBV2 and TRBJ2-5, is EPEVTQTPSHQVTQMGQEVILRCVPISNHLYFYWYRQILGQKVEFLVSFYNNEISEKSEIFDDQFSVERPDGSNFTLKIRSTKLEDSAMYFCASTAAGQETQYFGPGTRLLVL.

The rearrangement uses TRBV5-8 and TRBJ2-7; D may be TRBD1 (5 bases). CDR1 and CDR2 (germline): SGHTS, YDEGEE. Trimming removed 4 bases at V and 1 base at J, with 6 bases between. The CDR3 totals 12 residues. CDR3 bases: TGTGCCAGCAGCGGGGCTTCCTACGAGCAGTACTTC. It translates to CASSGASYEQYF.

The CDR3 loop reads CASSPEGGHNYGYTF. For the CDR3, the DNA is TGTGCCAGCAGTCCCGAAGGCGGACACAACTATGGCTACACCTTC. The chain combines TRBV7-2 with TRBJ1-2; TRBD1 is a possible D gene (5 bases). V lost 6 bases to trimming and J lost 2 bases, with 16 bases between them. CDR1 and CDR2 (germline): SGHTA, FQGNSA. CDR3 length: 15 residues.

This chain links TRBV7-9 with TRBJ1-1; 7 bases are shared with TRBD1. The germline gives CDR1 SEHNR, CDR2 FQNEAQ (reference sequence). Trimming took 4 bases from V and 4 from J; bases not matched to a gene: 3. The CDR3 contains 13 residues. Written as DNA, the CDR3 is TGTGCCAGCAGCTCCGCAGGGGGCACTGAAGCTTTCTTT. Amino acid sequence: CASSSAGGTEAFF.